These T cell receptor beta chains were read from a single sample in a study of CD8+ T cells in alopecia areata. Generated by immunoSEQ multiplex PCR, the TCRdb table keeps only in-frame clones and is missing some. The sample contains roughly 190,000 clones, 60% to 70% of which appear only once. The sequences come from CD4+ T cells sorted from blood, collected at week 4, from a patient treated with tofacitinib. The receptors derive from a human donor with alopecia areata. Each CDR3 is given with its conserved first and last residue. A D gene is named only where the DNA matches it firmly. Where a row states a size, it is once, few, many or the class of an expanded clone; other rows omit it.

cdr3_length | clone_size | d_call | j_call | v_call | cdr3_aa | cdr3_nt
13 | few | TRBD1 | TRBJ1-2 | TRBV29-1 | CSVEDYRGDGYTF | TGCAGCGTTGAAGATTACAGGGGAGATGGCTACACCTTC
14 | NA | NA | TRBJ1-1 | TRBV5-1 | CASSLELNGAEAFF | TGCGCCAGCAGCTTGGAACTAAATGGCGCTGAAGCTTTCTTT
11 | NA | NA | TRBJ2-3 | TRBV7-2 | CASSFIPGLYF | TGTGCCAGCAGCTTTATTCCGGGGTTATATTTT
13 | NA | NA | TRBJ1-1 | TRBV25-1 | CASSVTGVSEAFF | TGTGCCAGCAGTGTCACCGGGGTGTCTGAAGCTTTCTTT
10 | few | NA | TRBJ1-2 | TRBV29-1 | CSVEGDGYTF | TGCAGCGTTGAAGGAGATGGCTACACCTTC
17 | NA | TRBD2 | TRBJ2-7 | TRBV4-3 | CASSQDLTSGRGYEQYF | TGCGCCAGCAGCCAAGATTTGACTAGCGGGAGAGGCTACGAGCAGTACTTC
12 | few | NA | TRBJ1-2 | TRBV5-1 | CASGLANYGYTF | TGCGCCAGCGGTCTAGCTAACTATGGCTACACCTTC
15 | NA | NA | TRBJ2-4 | TRBV7-8 | CASSSRPEAKNIQYF | TGTGCCAGCAGCTCCCGGCCCGAGGCCAAAAACATTCAGTACTTC
14 | NA | NA | TRBJ1-5 | TRBV23-1 | CASRPSVGNQPQHF | TGCGCCAGCAGACCGTCAGTTGGCAATCAGCCCCAGCATTTT
12 | once | NA | TRBJ2-3 | TRBV29-1 | CSVEPAGDTQYF | TGCAGCGTTGAACCAGCGGGTGATACGCAGTATTTT
15 | NA | NA | TRBJ2-3 | TRBV4-1 | CASSLRAHLTDTQYF | TGCGCCAGCAGCCTTAGAGCACACCTCACAGATACGCAGTATTTT
12 | NA | NA | TRBJ1-2 | TRBV30 | CAWSDSGGGYTF | TGTGCCTGGAGTGACAGTGGGGGTGGCTACACCTTC
15 | NA | TRBD1 | TRBJ1-2 | TRBV7-2 | CASSPRQGAGYGYTF | TGTGCCAGCAGCCCCCGACAGGGGGCGGGATATGGCTACACCTTC
14 | NA | TRBD1 | TRBJ1-1 | TRBV29-1 | CSVEKGGMNTEAFF | TGCAGCGTTGAAAAAGGGGGCATGAACACTGAAGCTTTCTTT
15 | few | NA | TRBJ2-1 | TRBV5-1 | CASSLGQPPYNEQFF | TGCGCCAGCAGCTTGGGTCAGCCCCCCTACAATGAGCAGTTCTTC
10 | NA | NA | TRBJ2-5 | TRBV11-3 | CARIAMTQYF | TGTGCCAGGATCGCTATGACCCAGTACTTC
15 | NA | NA | TRBJ2-2 | TRBV5-4 | CASSLEGWATGELFF | TGTGCCAGCAGCTTGGAGGGTTGGGCCACCGGGGAGCTGTTTTTT
14 | NA | NA | TRBJ2-5 | TRBV5-1 | CASSLGGYQETQYF | TGCGCCAGCAGCTTAGGAGGGTACCAAGAGACCCAGTACTTC
13 | NA | NA | TRBJ2-5 | TRBV6-5 | CASSYSGQETQYF | TGTGCCAGCAGTTACAGCGGCCAAGAGACCCAGTACTTC
14 | NA | NA | TRBJ2-2 | TRBV29-1 | CSAQMTGNTGELFF | TGCAGCGCCCAAATGACAGGGAACACCGGGGAGCTGTTTTTT
16 | NA | NA | TRBJ2-7 | TRBV19 | CASSRAVGPNFYEQYF | TGTGCCAGTAGCCGAGCTGTTGGTCCCAATTTCTACGAGCAGTACTTC
14 | NA | NA | TRBJ1-2 | TRBV7-9 | CASSLVLSDYGYTF | TGTGCCAGCAGCTTAGTTCTGTCAGACTATGGCTACACCTTC
11 | NA | NA | TRBJ1-5 | TRBV6-1 | CASSADQPQHF | TGTGCCAGCAGTGCAGATCAGCCCCAGCATTTT
14 | NA | NA | TRBJ2-2 | TRBV9 | CASSVDEGTGELFF | TGTGCCAGCAGCGTAGACGAGGGCACCGGGGAGCTGTTTTTT
11 | NA | NA | TRBJ1-2 | TRBV30 | CADGSNYGYTF | TGTGCGGACGGGTCTAACTATGGCTACACCTTC
16 | NA | NA | TRBJ2-1 | TRBV29-1 | CSVDDPEGSYYNEQFF | TGCAGCGTTGATGACCCGGAGGGCAGCTATTACAATGAGCAGTTCTTC
15 | NA | NA | TRBJ2-3 | TRBV29-1 | CSVDDGKVGGDTQYF | TGCAGCGTTGATGACGGGAAGGTCGGGGGAGATACGCAGTATTTT
13 | NA | NA | TRBJ2-1 | TRBV29-1 | CSSDRNDYNEQFF | TGCAGCTCAGACAGGAACGACTACAATGAGCAGTTCTTC